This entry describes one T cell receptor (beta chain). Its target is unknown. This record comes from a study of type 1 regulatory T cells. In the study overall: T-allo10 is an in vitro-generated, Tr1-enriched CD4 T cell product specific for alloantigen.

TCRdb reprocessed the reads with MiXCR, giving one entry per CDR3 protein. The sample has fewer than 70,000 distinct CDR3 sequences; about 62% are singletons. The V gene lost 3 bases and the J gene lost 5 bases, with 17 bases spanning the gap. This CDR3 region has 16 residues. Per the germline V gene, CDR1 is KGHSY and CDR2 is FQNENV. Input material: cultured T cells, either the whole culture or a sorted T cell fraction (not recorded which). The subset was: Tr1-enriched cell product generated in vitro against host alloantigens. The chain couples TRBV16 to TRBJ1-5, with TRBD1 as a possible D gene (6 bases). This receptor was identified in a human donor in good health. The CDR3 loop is CASSQAPSTGHQPQHF. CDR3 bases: TGTGCCAGCAGCCAGGCCCCTTCGACAGGTCATCAGCCCCAGCATTTT.